This TCR beta chain was sequenced during a study of blood T cells in healthy people across ages. Donors were healthy Caucasian individuals from Russia aged about 6 to 90. Study-level results: CMV status of donors was unknown, possibly confounding expanded clonotype changes.

Alongside a J-beta primer mix, a sample-barcoded 5' primer served in a second PCR lasting about 7 to 12 cycles. Each cDNA molecule received a tag from a template-switch adaptor that had 12 random nucleotides. TCRdb processed the 5' RACE reads anew with MiXCR; each CDR3 protein has one entry. The repertoire has about 1.4 million distinct CDR3 sequences, roughly 60% of them found once; the top ten carry over 6.5%. Comments on this clonotype: Its specificity is not known. Germline and junction disagree at one end, which may indicate a read error.

This CDR3 region has 14 residues. Germline lookup yields CDR1 SGDLS and CDR2 YYNGEE. Sequences were obtained from blood. The source of this sequence is a man between 18 and 35 years old in good health. The chain employs TRBV9 and TRBJ1-2; D not certain. The CDR3 region is CASSATRAPYSYTF. CDR3 sequence (DNA): TGTGCCAGCAGCGCCACGAGGGCCCCCTATAGCTACACCTTC.